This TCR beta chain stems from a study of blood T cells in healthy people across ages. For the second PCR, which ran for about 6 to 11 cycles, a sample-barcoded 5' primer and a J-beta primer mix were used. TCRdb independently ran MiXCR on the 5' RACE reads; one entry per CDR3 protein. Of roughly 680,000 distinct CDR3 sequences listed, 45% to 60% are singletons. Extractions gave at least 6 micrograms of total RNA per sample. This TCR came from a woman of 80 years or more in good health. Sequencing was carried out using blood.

This CDR3 reads CATRDLGRANEKLFF. The CDR3 DNA reads as TGTGCCACCCGGGATTTGGGGCGGGCTAATGAAAAACTGTTTTTT. The rearrangement uses TRBV19 and TRBJ1-4; perhaps TRBD1 as D (5 bases). There are 15 residues in the CDR3. Germline assignment: CDR1 LNHDA and CDR2 SQIVND (reference sequence). The germline V and J ends were trimmed by 10 bases and 3 bases, with 18 bases remaining between them.